The 19 T cell receptor beta chains given below trace back to one sample, sequenced in a study of cytotoxic CD8 clonotypes in ibrutinib-treated CLL. The repertoire was sequenced with immunoSEQ multiplex PCR; TCRdb's copy has only in-frame clones and lacks some. Of around 70,000 clones listed, approximately 90% are singletons. Source: PBMCs, taken after 12 months of ibrutinib treatment. These receptors were obtained from a human donor with chronic lymphocytic leukemia.

J is TRBJ2-1 and V is TRBV10-3, with D possibly being TRBD2 (5 bases). Germline-derived CDR1 and CDR2 are ENHRY and SYGVKD. Trimming shortened V by 9 bases and J by 9 bases, and 24 bases separated the two germline ends. The CDR3 spans 15 residues. CDR3 bases: TGTGCCATAGCTCCCCCTGAGGGAGAATTAGGTGAGCAGTTCTTC. The encoded protein is CAIAPPEGELGEQFF.

J is TRBJ2-7 and V is TRBV7-2, with 7 bases that match TRBD1. Germline lookup yields CDR1 SGHTA and CDR2 FQGNSA. The CDR3 extends over 16 amino acids. Trimming at V came to 0 bases and at J to 5 bases, leaving 10 bases not matched to a gene. The CDR3 nucleotides are TGTGCCAGCAGCTTAGCGCAAGTGACAGGGTTCGACGAGCAGTACTTC. Translating gives CASSLAQVTGFDEQYF.

In its sample, this clone was seen a few times. This rearrangement joins TRBV29-1 to TRBJ1-1; no reliable D call. This CDR3 comprises 12 residues. The V end lost 4 bases, the J end lost 1 base, and 7 bases lay between the germline ends. Germline lookup yields CDR1 SQVTM and CDR2 ANQGSEA. CDR3 in amino acids: CSVAGTNTEAFF. The CDR3 nucleotides read TGCAGCGTTGCGGGCACGAACACTGAAGCTTTCTTT.

The genes are TRBV7-2 and TRBJ1-5; D ambiguous. This CDR3 has 13 residues. The germline V and J ends were trimmed by 2 bases and 6 bases, with 8 bases remaining between them. CDR1 SGHTA and CDR2 FQGNSA come from the germline V gene. This CDR3 reads CASSLSSVQPQHF. CDR3 nucleotide sequence: TGTGCCAGCAGCTTATCCTCAGTTCAGCCCCAGCATTTT.

The rearrangement uses TRBV5-1 and TRBJ1-4; TRBD1 agrees at 11 bases. Germline loops: CDR1 SGHRS, CDR2 YFSETQ. The CDR3 is 13 residues long. V lost 4 bases, J lost 11 bases, and 4 bases stayed unmatched. The CDR3 spells CASSTGQGAKLFF. Written as DNA, the CDR3 is TGCGCCAGCAGCACCGGACAGGGGGCGAAACTGTTTTTT. The entire variable domain, with the rest obtained from reference TRBV5-1 and TRBJ1-4, is as follows: KAGVTQTPRYLIKTRGQQVTLSCSPISGHRSVSWYQQTPGQGLQFLFEYFSETQRNKGNFPGRFSGRQFSNSRSEMNVSTLELGDSALYLCASSTGQGAKLFFGSGTQLSVL.

The J gene is TRBJ2-5, the V gene TRBV15; D may match TRBD1 or TRBD2 (7 bases each). Trimming took 0 bases from V and 5 from J, leaving 16 bases between them. The germline V gene encodes CDR1 LNHNV and CDR2 YYDKDF (reference sequence). This CDR3 comprises 16 residues. CDR3 DNA: TGTGCCACCAGCAGAGATCGAGCAGGGGGGGTGGAGACCCAGTACTTC. Translating gives CATSRDRAGGVETQYF.

The chain carries TRBV6-1 and TRBJ2-5; maybe TRBD1 (6 bases). Germline V CDR1 and CDR2: MNHNS, SASEGT. CDR3 length: 15 amino acids. Trimming cost V 4 bases and J 5 bases, with 17 bases left between them. CDR3 sequence: CASSVQTGNLETQYF. The CDR3, as DNA: TGTGCCAGCAGTGTACAAACAGGGAACCTGGAGACCCAGTACTTC.

This clone has just a few counts. V and J are TRBV4-3 and TRBJ2-7, with 9 bases identical to TRBD2. V lost 4 bases to trimming and J lost 5 bases; unmatched junction nucleotides: 9. The germline CDR1 and CDR2 sequences are LGHNA and YSLEER. The CDR3 is 15 amino acids. DNA for the CDR3: TGCGCCAGCAGCCGTGGGACTAGCAGTTCCAACGAGCAGTACTTC. It codes for CASSRGTSSSNEQYF.

The V call is TRBV9, the J call TRBJ2-7, with D uncertain. The germline CDR1 and CDR2 sequences are SGDLS and YYNGEE. This CDR3 has 13 amino acids. With 1 base removed from V and 5 bases from J, the gap between germline ends came to 10 bases. CDR3 DNA sequence: TGTGCCAGCAGCGTACGCAGCGCGGACGAGCAGTACTTC. Its translation is CASSVRSADEQYF.

Only a few counts were recorded for this clone. The genes are TRBV5-1 and TRBJ2-1, with D unclear. Germline CDR1 reads SGHRS; CDR2 reads YFSETQ. Trimming stripped 0 bases from V and 0 bases from J, with 7 bases between. CDR3 length: 15 residues. For the CDR3, the DNA is TGCGCCAGCAGCTTGGGCGGAGACTCCTACAATGAGCAGTTCTTC. Translating it yields CASSLGGDSYNEQFF.

The chain couples TRBV7-8 to TRBJ2-5; 9 bases map to TRBD2. The DNA end favors TRBJ2-7, so the J call may be wrong. CDR1 and CDR2 from the germline V gene are SGHVS and FQNEAQ. The CDR3 covers 15 residues. The CDR3: CASSYDSGRSAEQYF. In nucleotides, the CDR3 is TGTGCCAGCAGCTACGATAGCGGGAGATCTGCCGAGCAGTACTTC.

This chain joins TRBV2 and TRBJ2-4; 7 bases align to TRBD2. Germline V gives CDR1 SNHLY, CDR2 FYNNEI. CDR3 size: 22 residues. The V gene end was trimmed by 5 bases and the J gene end by 0 bases; junction bases not matched to a gene: 25. The CDR3 nucleotides read TGTGCCAGCAGTTCCCCCAGGGCTGGTGTACGGCGGGAGCTGGCAGCCAAAAACATTCAGTACTTC. This encodes CASSSPRAGVRRELAAKNIQYF. Together with reference TRBV2 and TRBJ2-4, the CDR3 gives the full variable domain: EPEVTQTPSHQVTQMGQEVILRCVPISNHLYFYWYRQILGQKVEFLVSFYNNEISEKSEIFDDQFSVERPDGSNFTLKIRSTKLEDSAMYFCASSSPRAGVRRELAAKNIQYFGAGTRLSVL.

The rearrangement joins TRBV4-1 to TRBJ2-7; 7 nucleotides line up with TRBD2. There are 19 residues in the CDR3. V shed 2 bases, J shed 1 base, and the junction held 17 bases outside the gene matches. CDR1 and CDR2 from the germline V gene are MGHRA and YSYEKL. Here the CDR3 reads CASSQKSLGASGLSYEQYF. The CDR3 nucleotides read TGCGCCAGCAGCCAAAAATCCCTAGGGGCTAGCGGACTATCCTACGAGCAGTACTTC.

This clone occurred once. The V call is TRBV7-6, the J call TRBJ2-1; D is unclear. The CDR3 is 13 residues long. Germline CDR1 reads SGHVS; CDR2 reads FNYEAQ. The V and J ends lost 6 bases and 9 bases respectively, with 15 bases between them. Written as DNA, the CDR3 is TGTGCCAGCAGAAGGTCTGTAGGCGGTGAGCAGTTCTTC. Its translation is CASRRSVGGEQFF.

The chain has TRBV7-6 and TRBJ2-1; no firm D call. The CDR3 spans 12 residues. CDR1 is SGHVS, CDR2 FNYEAQ, per germline. The V gene lost 5 bases and the J gene lost 4 bases, with 6 bases spanning the gap. The CDR3 region is CASSAYYNEQFF. The CDR3 coding sequence is TGTGCCAGCAGCGCCTATTACAATGAGCAGTTCTTC.

This clone was detected only a few times. J is TRBJ1-1 and V is TRBV27; 7 positions match TRBD1. V gave up 4 bases and J gave up 0 bases; unmatched junction bases: 11. The V gene's germline CDR1 is MNHEY and CDR2 SMNVEV (reference sequence). This CDR3 is built from 17 residues. CDR3 sequence reads: CASSWASGGKLNTEAFF. The CDR3 DNA reads as TGTGCCAGCAGTTGGGCTTCAGGGGGGAAATTGAACACTGAAGCTTTCTTT.

The CDR3 reads CASSLTVYYEQYF. The DNA of the CDR3 is TGTGCCAGCAGCTTGACAGTATACTACGAGCAGTACTTC. This chain links TRBV11-2 with TRBJ2-7; D possibly corresponds to TRBD1 (5 bases). Per germline, CDR1 SGHAT and CDR2 FQNNGV. Between the trimmed V and J ends, which lost 3 bases and 3 bases, there was a span of 9 bases. The CDR3 consists of 13 residues.

This clone has a single count. Here the CDR3 reads CAISELGTGNNEQFF. The CDR3 coding sequence is TGTGCCATCAGTGAGCTTGGGACAGGGAACAATGAGCAGTTCTTC. The V gene is TRBV10-3, the J gene TRBJ2-1, with 9 bases fitting TRBD1. Germline V gene data show CDR1 as ENHRY and CDR2 as SYGVKD. The CDR3 runs to 15 residues. V dropped 2 bases and J dropped 5; count of bases not matched to a gene: 4.

The rearrangement joins TRBV5-1 to TRBJ2-1; possible D gene TRBD2, 5 bases. CDR1 is SGHRS, CDR2 YFSETQ, per germline. The CDR3 is made up of 15 amino acids. V shed 5 bases and J shed 2 bases, with 14 bases lying between them. CDR3 residues: CASSWGERAYNEQFF. In DNA, the CDR3 is TGCGCCAGCAGTTGGGGAGAACGTGCCTACAATGAGCAGTTCTTC.